Listed below are T cell receptor beta chains from one sample, sequenced in a study of T cell repertoires in ileal Crohn's disease. The repertoire was sequenced with immunoSEQ multiplex PCR; TCRdb's copy has only in-frame clones and lacks some. The sample shows approximately 5,700 clones, roughly 80% of them seen only once. Sequenced sample: ileal tissue. The source is an adult with Crohn's disease. Both conserved end residues are part of each CDR3. The D gene is left open where the match is weak. Clone size is given for some rows only: seen once, a few or many times, or a class if the clone is expanded.

TRBJ1-6 | - | TRBV2 | TRBD1 | CASRSTGSSTNSPLHF | TGTGCCAGCAGATCGACAGGGTCATCTACTAATTCACCCCTCCACTTT
TRBJ1-5 | - | TRBV19 | - | CASSIEGSGVQPQHF | TGTGCCAGTAGTATAGAGGGGTCGGGGGTTCAGCCCCAGCATTTT
TRBJ1-6 | - | TRBV27 | - | CASSLTERNSPLHF | TGTGCCAGCAGTTTAACAGAGAGGAATTCACCCCTCCACTTT
TRBJ1-5 | - | TRBV19 | - | CASSISAVNQPQHF | TGTGCCAGTAGTATCTCCGCAGTCAATCAGCCCCAGCATTTT
TRBJ1-2 | - | TRBV2 | - | CASRQSNYGYTF | TGTGCCAGCAGGCAGTCTAACTATGGCTACACCTTC
TRBJ2-7 | - | TRBV15 | - | CATSRDRTGSYEQYF | TGTGCCACCAGCAGAGATAGAACAGGATCCTACGAGCAGTACTTC
TRBJ2-1 | - | TRBV5-4 | - | CASSFLGSYNEQFF | TGTGCCAGCAGCTTCTTGGGTTCCTACAATGAGCAGTTCTTC
TRBJ2-3 | - | TRBV9 | TRBD2 | CASSSLPGRGAIDTQYF | TGTGCCAGCAGCTCCCTTCCCGGGCGGGGGGCCATAGATACGCAGTATTTT
TRBJ2-5 | - | TRBV6-5 | - | CASSSPRGLGTETQYF | TGTGCCAGCAGTTCCCCACGGGGCCTAGGAACTGAGACCCAGTACTTC
TRBJ1-1 | - | TRBV29-1 | - | CSVRRGGMGYRGTEAFF | TGCAGCGTTCGGCGCGGGGGAATGGGGTATAGGGGGACTGAAGCTTTCTTT
TRBJ2-5 | - | TRBV19 | TRBD2 | CASSALAGGETQYF | TGTGCCAGTAGTGCACTAGCGGGGGGGGAGACCCAGTACTTC
TRBJ2-1 | - | TRBV11-1 | - | CASSSPALRGQNNEQFF | TGTGCCAGCAGCTCCCCGGCTCTTCGGGGACAAAACAATGAGCAGTTCTTC
TRBJ1-6 | few | TRBV2 | - | CASRGDGNSPLHF | TGTGCCAGCAGAGGAGACGGGAATTCACCCCTCCACTTT
TRBJ1-4 | - | TRBV5-1 | - | CASSYGGRYEKLFF | TGCGCCAGCAGTTATGGGGGTCGGTATGAAAAACTGTTTTTT
TRBJ2-7 | - | TRBV5-6 | - | CASSLYGSSYEQYF | TGTGCCAGCAGCTTATACGGGAGCTCCTACGAGCAGTACTTC
TRBJ1-6 | - | TRBV7-8 | - | CASSLGNSPLHF | TGTGCCAGCAGCTTAGGGAATTCACCCCTCCACTTT
TRBJ1-3 | - | TRBV28 | - | CASSPRTGLSGNTIYF | TGTGCCAGCAGTCCCAGGACGGGCCTCTCTGGAAACACCATATATTTT
TRBJ1-2 | - | TRBV6-5 | - | CASTVTTYSGSGYTF | TGTGCCAGCACAGTTACGACTTACTCAGGGAGCGGCTACACCTTC
TRBJ1-2 | - | TRBV4-3 | - | CASSQDQGLIGYTF | TGCGCCAGCAGCCAAGACCAGGGCTTGATCGGCTACACCTTC
TRBJ2-5 | - | TRBV7-2 | TRBD1 | CASSSGTGGETQYF | TGTGCCAGCAGCTCCGGGACAGGGGGAGAGACCCAGTACTTC
TRBJ2-2 | once | TRBV27 | TRBD2 | CASSQRTSGGTGELFF | TGTGCCAGCAGCCAACGGACTAGCGGGGGCACCGGGGAGCTGTTTTTT
TRBJ1-2 | - | TRBV27 | TRBD1 | CASSRQGISDGYTF | TGTGCCAGCAGCCGACAGGGGATTTCCGATGGCTACACCTTC
TRBJ1-4 | - | TRBV7-2 | - | CASSLARGGTNEKLFF | TGTGCCAGCAGCTTAGCAAGGGGCGGAACTAATGAAAAACTGTTTTTT
TRBJ2-1 | - | TRBV9 | TRBD2 | CASSVTSGVNEQFF | TGTGCCAGCAGCGTTACTAGCGGGGTCAATGAGCAGTTCTTC
TRBJ1-6 | - | TRBV7-3 | TRBD1 | CASSQGQGNSPLHF | TGTGCCAGCAGCCAGGGACAGGGGAATTCACCCCTCCACTTT
TRBJ1-6 | - | TRBV28 | - | CASSLKRVMALHF | TGTGCCAGCAGTTTAAAAAGGGTCATGGCCCTCCACTTT
TRBJ1-4 | - | TRBV4-2 | - | CASSQTNEKLFF | TGTGCCAGCAGCCAAACTAATGAAAAACTGTTTTTT
TRBJ2-1 | - | TRBV9 | TRBD2 | CASSYQGLEAPLDNEQFF | TGTGCCAGCAGCTACCAGGGACTAGAGGCACCCTTGGACAATGAGCAGTTCTTC
TRBJ1-6 | few | TRBV9 | TRBD1 | CASSAATGDRSPLHF | TGTGCCAGCAGCGCCGCGACAGGGGACAGGTCACCCCTCCACTTT
TRBJ2-2 | - | TRBV28 | - | CASSKGRIANTGELFF | TGTGCCAGCAGTAAGGGACGTATCGCGAACACCGGGGAGCTGTTTTTT
TRBJ2-6 | once | TRBV6-5 | - | CASIPRLSGANVLTF | TGTGCCAGCATTCCCAGGCTTTCTGGGGCCAACGTCCTGACTTTC
TRBJ1-1 | - | TRBV6-1 | - | CASSGRFPNTEAFF | TGTGCCAGCAGTGGCAGGTTCCCGAACACTGAAGCTTTCTTT
TRBJ1-6 | - | TRBV19 | - | CASSTQLTANSPLHF | TGTGCCAGTAGTACGCAGCTAACAGCTAATTCACCCCTCCACTTT
TRBJ2-7 | - | TRBV6-5 | - | CASSYGDKYEQYF | TGTGCCAGCAGTTATGGAGATAAGTACGAGCAGTACTTC
TRBJ2-2 | few | TRBV5-1 | - | CASSLVQSGAGELFF | TGCGCCAGCAGCTTGGTACAGTCGGGGGCCGGGGAGCTGTTTTTT
TRBJ2-4 | - | TRBV7-2 | TRBD2 | CASSQVGRGSRGEAQYF | TGTGCCAGCAGCCAGGTGGGGAGGGGCTCCCGGGGGGAGGCTCAGTACTTC
TRBJ2-7 | few | TRBV4-2 | TRBD1 | CASSQDQTGTGYEQYF | TGTGCCAGCAGCCAAGATCAAACCGGGACAGGCTACGAGCAGTACTTC
TRBJ2-3 | - | TRBV5-4 | - | CASSLGGRADTQYF | TGTGCCAGCAGCTTGGGGGGTCGTGCAGATACGCAGTATTTT
TRBJ2-7 | once | TRBV28 | - | CASSRAGRDEQYF | TGTGCCAGCAGCCGCGCCGGCCGGGACGAGCAGTACTTC
TRBJ1-5 | - | TRBV14 | - | CASSQDYHQPQHF | TGTGCCAGCAGCCAAGATTATCATCAGCCCCAGCATTTT
TRBJ1-2 | - | TRBV7-9 | - | CASSPDGYTF | TGTGCCAGCAGCCCGGACGGCTACACCTTC
TRBJ1-6 | few | TRBV7-8 | - | CASSPGLSSYNSPLHF | TGTGCCAGCAGCCCCGGCCTCAGCTCCTATAATTCACCCCTCCACTTT
TRBJ2-1 | - | TRBV19 | TRBD2 | CASSISGGFYNEQFF | TGTGCCAGTAGTATTAGCGGGGGGTTCTACAATGAGCAGTTCTTC
TRBJ2-1 | - | TRBV7-9 | TRBD2 | CASSAPPSGGYNEQFF | TGTGCCAGCAGCGCCCCGCCTAGCGGGGGATACAATGAGCAGTTCTTC
TRBJ1-3 | - | TRBV6-5 | - | CASSRTGSSGNTIYF | TGTGCCAGCAGTCGCACAGGTTCCTCTGGAAACACCATATATTTT
TRBJ2-3 | - | TRBV5-6 | - | CASSPFGETDTQYF | TGTGCCAGCAGCCCCTTCGGGGAGACAGATACGCAGTATTTT
TRBJ2-7 | - | TRBV30 | - | CAWTPSLRGEQYF | TGTGCCTGGACCCCCAGCCTTCGAGGCGAGCAGTACTTC
TRBJ1-1 | few | TRBV4-2 | - | CASSQVTGKTEAFF | TGTGCCAGCAGCCAAGTTACGGGAAAGACTGAAGCTTTCTTT
TRBJ2-2 | few | TRBV11-3 | - | CASGPGQNTGELFF | TGTGCCAGCGGACCGGGACAGAACACCGGGGAGCTGTTTTTT
TRBJ1-1 | - | TRBV6-5 | TRBD1 | CATGGDGTEAFF | TGTGCCACAGGGGGGGACGGCACTGAAGCTTTCTTT